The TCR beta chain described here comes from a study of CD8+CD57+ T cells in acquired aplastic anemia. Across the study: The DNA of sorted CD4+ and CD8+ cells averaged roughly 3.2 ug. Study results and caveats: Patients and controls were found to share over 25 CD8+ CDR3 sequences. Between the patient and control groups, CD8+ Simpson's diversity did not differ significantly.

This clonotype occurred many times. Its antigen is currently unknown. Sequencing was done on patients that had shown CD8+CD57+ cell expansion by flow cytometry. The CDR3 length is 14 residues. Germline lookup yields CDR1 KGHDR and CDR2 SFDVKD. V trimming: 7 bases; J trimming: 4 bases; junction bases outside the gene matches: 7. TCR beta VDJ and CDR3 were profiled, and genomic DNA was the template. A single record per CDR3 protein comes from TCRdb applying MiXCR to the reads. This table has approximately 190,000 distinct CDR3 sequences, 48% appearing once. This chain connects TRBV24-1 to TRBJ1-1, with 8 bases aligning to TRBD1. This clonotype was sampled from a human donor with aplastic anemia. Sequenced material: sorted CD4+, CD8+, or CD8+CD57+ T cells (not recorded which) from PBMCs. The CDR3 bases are TGTGCCACCAGAGGACAGGGCGGTGTCACTGAAGCTTTCTTT. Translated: CATRGQGGVTEAFF.